Each of the 4 T cell receptor beta chains below was sequenced from the same sample in a study of T cells in women clearing cervical HPV infection. Assay: immunoSEQ multiplex PCR; the TCRdb copy retains only in-frame clones and omits some. Seen in this sample are around 22,000 clones; the ten most common clones hold about 3.3%. Sequencing was performed on blood buffy coat. These receptor sequences come from a woman aged 18-70 years with a cervical HPV16 infection that either progressed to CIN3+ or cleared (not recorded which).

Remarks on this clone: Relative to the germline gene, one junction end is altered; a read error may explain this. The read terminates 3 residues before the CDR3 end, so the remaining end is supplied by the germline J gene. The chain combines TRBV7-8 with TRBJ2-5, with D possibly being TRBD2 (6 bases). CDR3 size: 16 residues. The germline gives CDR1 SGHVS, CDR2 FQNEAQ. Here the CDR3 reads CTSSPVASGVLKTQYF. The CDR3 bases that were read are TGTACCAGCAGCCCTGTCGCCTCGGGGGTATTGAAGACC.

On this clone: The read ends 3 residues shy of where the CDR3 ends; the end is completed using the germline J gene. The chain employs TRBV7-2 and TRBJ1-1; D may be TRBD1 (5 bases). From germline, CDR1 is SGHTA and CDR2 FQGNSA. Trimming shortened V by 5 bases and J by 5 bases, and 18 bases separated the two germline ends. The CDR3 runs 15 residues. The CDR3 is CASSRTTGLRTEAFF. The CDR3 DNA, read in part, is TGTGCCAGCAGCCGGACTACAGGCCTACGGACTGAA.

Concerning this clone: The sequence runs out 3 residues before the end of the CDR3; the remainder is reconstructed from the germline J gene. This rearrangement joins TRBV20-1 to TRBJ2-1, with D possibly TRBD1 on 6 matching bases. CDR1 and CDR2 (germline): DFQATT, SNEGSKA (reference sequence). The V end was cut by 2 bases, the J end by 7 bases, with 12 bases between. The CDR3 loop spans 13 amino acids. This CDR3 reads CSARHRVWNEQFF. CDR3 DNA, as far as it was read: TGCAGTGCTAGACACAGGGTTTGGAATGAG.

This chain's CDR3 is CASSLEAESYEQYF. The sequenced CDR3 bases are TGTGCCAGCAGCTTAGAAGCGGAGTCCTACGAG. V gene TRBV7-2 combines with J gene TRBJ2-7, with a tentative D call TRBD2 (5 bases). Read coverage stops 3 residues before the CDR3 terminus; the germline J gene supplies the remainder. The germline V gene encodes CDR1 SGHTA and CDR2 FQGNSA. V dropped 1 base and J dropped 1 base, with 8 bases sitting between them. There are 14 residues in the CDR3.